This TCR beta chain was obtained from a study of blood T cell repertoires in COVID-19 (dated by TCRdb to about 2020). Broadly, across the study: Samples covering the acute and convalescent phases of COVID-19 were provided by collaborators in the United States, Italy and Spain. HLA class I and class II types, where available, came from metadata supplied by the sample provider rather than from assay-based typing. The dataset comprised deeply sampled blood TCRbeta repertoires from subjects exposed to, actively infected with, or recovered from COVID-19. The sample metadata nearly always contained a de-identified subject ID, COVID-19 status, age in years and sex. The prospective study material was composed of cDNA or gDNA derived from T cells, B-cell-depleted T cells, or PBMCs. The samples were drawn from two sources: the first 160 participants of the ongoing ImmuneRACE study, and fewer than 1,500 subjects contributed by 6 global collaborators. The repertoires were made available in a free public database intended to serve as a resource for research on the immune response to SARS-CoV-2.

TCRbeta CDR3 regions were amplified from genomic DNA by means of the immunoSEQ Assay, a bias-controlled multiplex PCR. Turning to the authors' computational methods: The number of nucleated cells in each sample was estimated from the amplification of reference gene primers within the assay. Sequence reads were collapsed and filtered to measure the absolute abundance of every unique TCRbeta CDR3 rearrangement. For each sample, productive Simpson clonality was calculated as the square root of Simpson's diversity index over productive rearrangements. TCRdb retrieved this table from immuneACCESS and kept in-frame rearrangements only. Not all clones are present; in checked studies, unresolved V genes account for under half, and no reason is known for the remainder. From that table come the V and J calls and clone size; the DNA was used to work out D and trimming. The sample records 250,000 to 300,000 clones, approximately 90% of which are singletons. The ten largest clones represent approximately 4% of the sample.

Points the paper makes about the study in general: How much clinical and demographic metadata was included differed by source and by participant, and the metadata was provided uncurated.

A remark on this clone: The specificity of this receptor is unknown. The record has no base qualities; no much larger clone is one base away.

Per the germline V gene (reference sequence), SGHNT is the CDR1 and YYREEE is the CDR2. V was cut back by 3 bases and J by 8 bases, leaving a gap of 23 bases between them. There are 16 amino acids in the CDR3, from cysteine to phenylalanine inclusive. CDR3 DNA is the only sequence kept; it has 48 bases, read in frame from the first base. Each collaborating institution followed its own protocols to collect whole blood in K2EDTA tubes. For TCRbeta analysis, collaborators shipped samples in one of three forms: frozen whole blood, isolated PBMCs, or DNA extracted from either of those sample types. This chain joins TRBV5-4 to TRBJ1-2; matching of 5 bases hints at TRBD1 as the D gene. This receptor was taken from a man between 18 and 35 years old with active or convalescent COVID-19. The sequencing input was peripheral blood. The nucleotide sequence reads as follows: TGTGCCAGCAGCTGGGGCTTTCGGACGGATCTCGGCGGCTACACCTTC. It translates as CASSWGFRTDLGGYTF. With the rest looked up from the reference TRBV5-4 and TRBJ1-2 genes rather than sequenced, the full variable domain is ETGVTQSPTHLIKTRGQQVTLRCSSQSGHNTVSWYQQALGQGPQFIFQYYREEENGRGNFPPRFSGLQFPNYSSELNVNALELDDSALYLCASSWGFRTDLGGYTFGSGTRLTVV.